This T cell receptor beta chain was identified during a study of shared clonotypes between healthy human individuals. The germline gives CDR1 ENHRY, CDR2 SYGVKD. J lost 3 bases, V lost 3 bases, and 5 bases had no gene match. The CDR3 has 14 amino acids. Nashville, Tennessee was home to all donors, each a Caucasian adult. DNA at about 200 ng, roughly 30,000 T cell genomes, went into sorted-subset replicate PCRs. Original processing notes: Junction-only sequences without quality scores were provided by ImmunoSEQ, so filtering was different. Repertoires were generated with immunoSEQ multiplex PCR, while TCRdb's copy carries only in-frame clones and drops some. V and J calls and clone size follow that table, whereas D and trimming were derived from the DNA. This repertoire shows over a million clones, more than 60% found once; its top ten account for approximately 1.5%.

The clonotype originates from a man younger than 30 in good health. Sequenced material: memory CD4+ T cells sorted from blood. Subset reported: CD45RA-negative fraction. This chain links TRBV10-3 with TRBJ2-7; TRBD2 aligns across 7 bases. The CDR3 region is CAISEGGRGYEQYF. The CDR3 DNA sequence: TGTGCCATCAGTGAAGGAGGGAGGGGCTACGAGCAGTACTTC.